These 6 T cell receptor beta chains were all obtained from the same sample, sequenced in a study of post-analysis software for immune sequencing data. Study-level findings and limits: About five TRBV segments, including TRBV5-6, TRBV5-1 and TRBV20-1, were more frequent in patients than controls.

Presence of unique molecular identifiers characterized the TCR beta cDNA libraries. MiXCR, applied by TCRdb to the PCR reads, yields one record per CDR3 protein. The data hold roughly 730,000 distinct CDR3 sequences, with roughly 27% observed a single time. These receptors have no known antigen. Sequencing input: blood. All receptors derive from a girl aged 5-17 years with multiple sclerosis.

This clonotype was seen more than once but under ten times. The chain combines TRBV7-9 with TRBJ1-4; TRBD1 agrees at 8 bases. Trimming cost V 4 bases and J 8 bases; bases outside gene matches: 3. The CDR3 runs 13 residues. CDR1 is SEHNR, CDR2 FQNEAQ, per germline (reference sequence). CDR3 sequence reads: CASSSAGGEKLFF. CDR3 in DNA: TGTGCCAGCAGCTCAGCAGGGGGCGAAAAACTGTTTTTT. Using reference TRBV7-9 and TRBJ1-4 for the parts outside the CDR3, the full variable domain is DTGVSQNPRHKITKRGQNVTFRCDPISEHNRLYWYRQTLGQGPEFLTYFQNEAQLEKSRLLSDRFSAERPKGSFSTLEIQRTEQGDSAMYLCASSSAGGEKLFFGSGTQLSVL.

The sample holds a few counts of this clonotype. The V and J genes are TRBV6-5 and TRBJ1-1, with 8 bases matching TRBD1. The CDR3 has 16 amino acids. J was trimmed by 1 base and V by 6 bases; bases with no gene match: 10. Germline V CDR1 and CDR2: MNHEY, SVGAGI. The CDR3 DNA reads TGTGCCAGCAGACCTCACGCAGGGGGCGCGAACACTGAAGCTTTCTTT. Its translation is CASRPHAGGANTEAFF.

This clonotype appeared a few times. V usage is TRBV29-1 and J usage is TRBJ2-2, with no clear D. The germline V and J ends were trimmed by 6 bases and 2 bases, with 10 bases remaining between them. Per the germline V gene, CDR1 is SQVTM and CDR2 is ANQGSEA. The CDR3 length is 13 residues. CDR3 coding DNA: TGCAGCGTGGTCCGATCAAACACCGGGGAGCTGTTTTTT. It specifies CSVVRSNTGELFF.

This chain joins TRBV6-1 and TRBJ2-4, with D possibly TRBD1 on 5 matching bases. Germline V gene lookup returns CDR1 MNHNS and CDR2 SASEGT. The CDR3 loop spans 12 amino acids. Trimming removed 7 bases at V and 11 bases at J, with 15 bases between. This CDR3 is CASTSRDWVQYF. The CDR3 bases are TGTGCCAGCACGTCCAGGGATTGGGTTCAGTACTTC.

The chain joins TRBV4-3 to TRBJ2-7; no clear D gene. V was shortened by 2 bases and J by 2 bases, with 7 bases between the two germline ends. The CDR3 sequence is 13 residues long. Per germline, CDR1 LGHNA and CDR2 YSLEER. The CDR3: CASSQTVTYEQYF. CDR3 DNA sequence: TGCGCCAGCAGCCAAACCGTGACCTACGAGCAGTACTTC.

The chain employs TRBV28 and TRBJ2-7, with no clear D. The germline V gene has CDR1 MDHEN and CDR2 SYDVKM. The CDR3 runs 15 residues. V was shortened by 6 bases and J by 4 bases, with 19 bases between the two germline ends. The CDR3 nucleotides are TGTGCCAGCAGCCCCTCGTGGCAGGCCGGTTACGAGCAGTACTTC. Protein: CASSPSWQAGYEQYF.